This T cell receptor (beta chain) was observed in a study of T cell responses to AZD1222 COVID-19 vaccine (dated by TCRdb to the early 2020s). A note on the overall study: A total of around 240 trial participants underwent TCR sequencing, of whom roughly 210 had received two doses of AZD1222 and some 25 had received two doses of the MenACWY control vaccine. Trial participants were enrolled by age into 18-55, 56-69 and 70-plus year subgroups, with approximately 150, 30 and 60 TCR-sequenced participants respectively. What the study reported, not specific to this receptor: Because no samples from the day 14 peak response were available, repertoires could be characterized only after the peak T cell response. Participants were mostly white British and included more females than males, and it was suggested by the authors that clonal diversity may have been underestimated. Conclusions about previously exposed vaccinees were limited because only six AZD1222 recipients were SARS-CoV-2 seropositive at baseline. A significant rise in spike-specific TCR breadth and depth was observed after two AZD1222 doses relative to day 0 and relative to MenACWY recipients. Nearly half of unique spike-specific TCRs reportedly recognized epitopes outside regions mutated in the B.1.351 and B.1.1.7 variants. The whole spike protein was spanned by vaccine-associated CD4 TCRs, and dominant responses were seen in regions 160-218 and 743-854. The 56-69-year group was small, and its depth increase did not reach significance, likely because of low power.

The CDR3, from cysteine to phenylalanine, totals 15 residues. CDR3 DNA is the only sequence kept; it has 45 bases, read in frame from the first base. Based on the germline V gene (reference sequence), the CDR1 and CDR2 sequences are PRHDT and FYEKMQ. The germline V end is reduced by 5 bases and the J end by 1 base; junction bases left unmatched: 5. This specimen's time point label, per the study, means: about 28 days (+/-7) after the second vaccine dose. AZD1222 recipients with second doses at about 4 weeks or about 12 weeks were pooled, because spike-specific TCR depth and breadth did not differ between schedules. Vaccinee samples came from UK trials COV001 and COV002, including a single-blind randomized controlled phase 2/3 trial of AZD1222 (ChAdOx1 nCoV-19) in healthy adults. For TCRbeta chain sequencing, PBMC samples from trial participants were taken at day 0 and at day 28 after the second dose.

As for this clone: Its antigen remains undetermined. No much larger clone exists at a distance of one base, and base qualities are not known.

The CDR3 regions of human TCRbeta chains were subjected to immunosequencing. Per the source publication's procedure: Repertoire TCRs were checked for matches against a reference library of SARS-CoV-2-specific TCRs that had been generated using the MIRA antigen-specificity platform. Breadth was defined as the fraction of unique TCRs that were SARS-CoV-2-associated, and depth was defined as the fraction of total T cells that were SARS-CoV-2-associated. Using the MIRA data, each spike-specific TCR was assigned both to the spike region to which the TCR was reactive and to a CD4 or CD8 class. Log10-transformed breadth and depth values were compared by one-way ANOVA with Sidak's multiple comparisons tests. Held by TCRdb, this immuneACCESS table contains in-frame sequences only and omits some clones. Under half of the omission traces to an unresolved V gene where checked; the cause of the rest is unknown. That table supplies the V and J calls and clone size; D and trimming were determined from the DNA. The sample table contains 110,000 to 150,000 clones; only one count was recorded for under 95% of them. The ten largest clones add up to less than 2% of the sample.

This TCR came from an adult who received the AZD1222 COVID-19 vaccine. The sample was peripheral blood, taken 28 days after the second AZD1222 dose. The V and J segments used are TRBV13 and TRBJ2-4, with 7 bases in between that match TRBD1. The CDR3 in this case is CASSRTGDAKNIQYF. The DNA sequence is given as TGTGCCAGCAGCCGAACAGGGGATGCCAAAAACATTCAGTACTTC.